This entry lists 12 T cell receptor beta chains sequenced from one sample in a study of regulatory T cells in long-lasting Graves disease. Time point described: persistent/refractory GD, antithyroid drugs over 5 years with positive TRAb. PBMC RNA was the source of the TCR library. TCR beta libraries were built with iRepertoire HTBI primers and Arm-PCR of CDR3 regions. TCRdb called the multiplex PCR reads again in MiXCR, with one record for every CDR3 protein. The sample carries about 400,000 distinct CDR3 sequences, less than 25% recorded once. This specimen consisted of peripheral blood mononuclear cells (PBMCs), obtained when the disease was refractory, from a patient treated with antithyroid drugs. These receptors all stem from a female donor with Graves disease.

The sample holds a few counts of this clonotype. J is TRBJ1-1 and V is TRBV29-1; D remains unclear. Germline loops: CDR1 SQVTM, CDR2 ANQGSEA. Trimming shortened V by 2 bases and J by 5 bases, and 12 bases separated the two germline ends. The CDR3 has 13 amino acids. CDR3 DNA: TGCAGCGTTGAACGGCAGGCGGGGACTGAAGCTTTCTTT. It encodes CSVERQAGTEAFF.

There are a few counts of this clonotype. CDR3 bases: TGTGCCAGCATTAACAGGGTAAGACCCTACGAGCAGTACTTC. Protein sequence: CASINRVRPYEQYF. The rearrangement joins TRBV6-2 or TRBV6-3 to TRBJ2-7, with D possibly being TRBD1 (6 bases). CDR3 length: 14 residues. CDR1 MNHEY and CDR2 SVGEGT come from the germline V gene. Deletions cut 7 bases from V and 2 bases from J, with 15 bases between.

This clonotype was seen a few times. The chain has TRBV4-3 and TRBJ2-7; 10 bases are shared with TRBD2. From germline, CDR1 is LGHNA and CDR2 YSLEER. V was pared by 0 bases and J by 2 bases, with 4 bases of the junction left unmatched. The CDR3 length is 16 residues. In DNA form, the CDR3 reads TGCGCCAGCAGCCAAGACCCTAGCGGGAGCCCCTACGAGCAGTACTTC. Protein sequence: CASSQDPSGSPYEQYF.

There are many counts of this clonotype. This chain joins TRBV7-8 and TRBJ2-7; D not certain. Germline V CDR1 and CDR2: SGHVS, FQNEAQ. V lost 2 bases and J lost 6, with 11 bases in between. The CDR3 runs to 13 residues. CDR3: CASSLLGPSEQYF. In nucleotides, the CDR3 is TGTGCCAGCAGCTTACTAGGCCCCAGCGAGCAGTACTTC. Together with reference TRBV7-8 and TRBJ2-7, the CDR3 gives the full variable domain: GAGVSQSPRYKVAKRGQDVALRCDPISGHVSLFWYQQALGQGPEFLTYFQNEAQLDKSGLPSDRFFAERPEGSVSTLKIQRTQQEDSAVYLCASSLLGPSEQYFGPGTRLTVT.

The chain recombines TRBV18 with TRBJ2-7, with D maybe TRBD1 (6 bases). Looked up from germline, CDR1 is KGHSH and CDR2 is LQKENI. V was pared by 4 bases and J by 2 bases, with 15 bases between. The CDR3 covers 15 residues. The CDR3 region has the DNA TGTGCCAGCTCACTGGGACATCTCGACCCCTACGAGCAGTACTTC. It specifies CASSLGHLDPYEQYF.

This clonotype was counted only a few times. This chain joins TRBV30 and TRBJ2-1, with 9 bases fitting TRBD2. This CDR3 comprises 13 residues. Trimming cost V 3 bases and J 7 bases; bases outside gene matches: 4. Germline CDR1 GTSNPN, CDR2 SVGIG (reference sequence). This CDR3 is CAWRLAGTNEQFF. The CDR3 DNA reads as TGTGCCTGGAGGCTAGCGGGGACTAATGAGCAGTTCTTC.

The V gene is TRBV30, the J gene TRBJ1-2, with D possibly being TRBD1 (6 bases). Trimming cost V 7 bases and J 0 bases, with 12 bases left between them. Per the germline V gene, CDR1 is GTSNPN and CDR2 is SVGIG (reference sequence). There are 13 residues in the CDR3. CDR3 protein: CALNRATNYGYTF. CDR3 nucleotide sequence: TGTGCCTTGAACAGGGCAACTAACTATGGCTACACCTTC. Complete variable domain (other parts from reference TRBV30 and TRBJ1-2): SQTIHQWPATLVQPVGSPLSLECTVEGTSNPNLYWYRQAAGRGLQLLFYSVGIGQISSEVPQNLSASRPQDRQFILSSKKLLLSDSGFYLCALNRATNYGYTFGSGTRLTVV.

This clonotype was detected many times. V is TRBV28 and J is TRBJ1-5, with TRBD1 matching over 9 bases. The ends lost 10 bases at V and 0 bases at J; junction bases unmatched: 7. Per the germline V gene, CDR1 is MDHEN and CDR2 is SYDVKM. The CDR3 length is 15 residues. The CDR3, as DNA: TGTGCCACCCGTCAGACAGGGGGTAGCAATCAGCCCCAGCATTTT. This translates into CATRQTGGSNQPQHF.

This clonotype was counted at least ten times. The rearrangement uses TRBV29-1 and TRBJ2-7; 7 bases line up with TRBD1. V was pared by 7 bases and J by 2 bases, with 5 bases of the junction left unmatched. The germline V gene encodes CDR1 SQVTM and CDR2 ANQGSEA. CDR3 length: 12 amino acids. The CDR3 loop is CSARQGPYEQYF. DNA for the CDR3: TGCAGCGCGCGACAGGGTCCCTACGAGCAGTACTTC.

The chain employs TRBV3-1 and TRBJ2-5; 9 nucleotides agree with TRBD2. V shed 2 bases and J 1 base; nucleotides not matched to a gene: 5. CDR1 is LGHDT and CDR2 is YNNKEL in the germline V gene (reference sequence). The CDR3 contains 16 residues. CDR3 in DNA: TGTGCCAGCAGCCAAACGAAAGCGGGAGGCCAAGAGACCCAGTACTTC. It codes for CASSQTKAGGQETQYF.

Regarding this clonotype: This may be a read error, as it is one base from a much larger clone. The chain carries TRBV6-1 and TRBJ1-5, with a tentative D call TRBD1 (6 bases). Trimming left V 8 bases short and J 11 bases short, with 25 bases between. In germline, CDR1 is MNHNS, CDR2 SASEGT. The CDR3 consists of 15 residues. CDR3 sequence reads: CASGRGQLISATQHF. CDR3 DNA sequence: TGTGCCAGCGGGCGAGGACAGCTAATATCAGCGACCCAGCATTTT.

The table lists this clonotype with many counts. The rearrangement links TRBV7-2 to TRBJ1-5, with TRBD1 as a possible D gene (5 bases). The CDR3 length is 14 residues. CDR1 and CDR2 (germline): SGHTA, FQGNSA. The ends were cut back, 6 bases at V and 0 bases at J, with 9 bases in the middle. CDR3 bases: TGTGCCAGCAGTGTGGACAATAGCAATCAGCCCCAGCATTTT. Protein product: CASSVDNSNQPQHF. The whole variable domain, remainder taken from reference TRBV7-2 and TRBJ1-5, is GAGVSQSPSNKVTEKGKDVELRCDPISGHTALYWYRQSLGQGLEFLIYFQGNSAPDKSGLPSDRFSAERTGGSVSTLTIQRTQQEDSAVYLCASSVDNSNQPQHFGDGTRLSIL.